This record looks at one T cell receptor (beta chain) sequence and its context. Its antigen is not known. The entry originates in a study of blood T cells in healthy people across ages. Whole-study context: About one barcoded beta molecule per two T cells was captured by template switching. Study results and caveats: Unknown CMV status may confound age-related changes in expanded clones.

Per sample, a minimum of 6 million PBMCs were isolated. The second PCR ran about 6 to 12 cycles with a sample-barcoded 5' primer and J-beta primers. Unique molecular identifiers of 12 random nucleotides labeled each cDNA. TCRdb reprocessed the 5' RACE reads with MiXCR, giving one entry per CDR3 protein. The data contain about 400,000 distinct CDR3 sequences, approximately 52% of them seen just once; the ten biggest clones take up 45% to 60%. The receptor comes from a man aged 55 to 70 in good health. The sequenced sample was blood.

The CDR3 sequence is CSAMVGGRALGYEQYF. The CDR3, as DNA: TGCAGTGCTATGGTGGGCGGGAGGGCCCTGGGCTACGAGCAGTACTTC. The J gene is TRBJ2-4, the V gene TRBV20-1; the match to TRBD2 covers 9 bases. The last part of the DNA fits TRBJ2-7 better; the J call may be wrong. This CDR3 has 16 residues. Germline V gene sequence: CDR1 DFQATT, CDR2 SNEGSKA (reference sequence).